The sequence of this T cell receptor beta chain was determined in a study of cytomegalovirus exposure and HLA in healthy donors. The CDR3 extends over 15 amino acids. Trimming took off 5 bases at V and 5 bases at J, with 17 bases between the two ends. CDR1 and CDR2 (germline): SGHRS, YFSETQ. In the PCR, 60 Vbeta and 13 Jbeta primers were used. Only in-frame clones appear in the TCRdb table, and some are missing; sequencing was by immunoSEQ multiplex PCR. The table has 310,000 or so clones, 80% to 90% seen once. The source is a woman between 18 and 29 years old in good health and CMV-seronegative. The sequenced sample consisted of PBMCs. V gene TRBV5-1 combines with J gene TRBJ1-5, with D perhaps TRBD1 (6 bases). The CDR3 loop reads CASSLGQTPYQPQHF. The CDR3 DNA follows: TGCGCCAGCAGTCTCGGACAGACCCCCTATCAGCCCCAGCATTTT.